The 19 T cell receptor beta chains presented below share a single source sample, sequenced in a study of T cells after yellow fever vaccination. One entry per CDR3 protein results from TCRdb running MiXCR on the 5' RACE reads. The data contain 450,000 to 600,000 distinct CDR3 sequences, about a sixth of them singletons. Source: PBMCs, taken 5 to 6 days after the first yellow fever vaccination. The receptors shown here come from a man younger than 35 who received the YFV17D yellow fever vaccine.

Turning to this clonotype: A much larger clone lies one base from this, so it may be a read error. The rearrangement uses TRBV7-2 and TRBJ1-1; unclear D gene. The ends were cut back, 4 bases at V and 7 bases at J, with 19 bases in the middle. There are 15 residues in the CDR3. Germline V gene sequence: CDR1 SGHTA, CDR2 FQGNSA. CDR3 nucleotide sequence: TGTGCCAGCAGCTCCGCCGGGAGTTTTATCATTGAAGCTTTCTTT. It specifies CASSSAGSFIIEAFF.

This chain uses TRBV7-9 with TRBJ2-2, with TRBD1 as a possible D gene (6 bases). Per the germline V gene, CDR1 is SEHNR and CDR2 is FQNEAQ (reference sequence). With 6 bases removed from V and 2 bases from J, the gap between germline ends came to 13 bases. The CDR3 consists of 15 residues. The CDR3 DNA is TGTGCCAGCAGGAACTGGGACACCAACACCGGGGAGCTGTTTTTT. Protein: CASRNWDTNTGELFF.

This clonotype was observed many times. The chain couples TRBV5-1 to TRBJ2-1; D remains unclear. Trimming took off 5 bases at V and 5 bases at J, with 17 bases between the two ends. In germline, CDR1 is SGHRS, CDR2 YFSETQ. CDR3 length: 15 residues. The CDR3 is CASRPDRRLNNEQFF. The DNA for the CDR3 is TGCGCCAGCAGACCCGACCGCAGACTGAACAATGAGCAGTTCTTC.

This clonotype appeared a few times. This chain connects TRBV4-3 to TRBJ2-5, with D maybe TRBD2 (7 bases). The CDR3 length is 16 residues. The V and J ends lost 1 base and 3 bases respectively, with 15 bases between them. The germline CDR1 and CDR2 sequences are LGHNA and YSLEER. CDR3 sequence reads: CASSQGRGGTEETQYF. As DNA, the CDR3 is TGCGCCAGCAGCCAAGGGAGGGGGGGCACGGAAGAGACCCAGTACTTC.

The sample holds a few counts of this clonotype. The chain links TRBV6-1 to TRBJ1-1; TRBD1 agrees at 7 bases. CDR3 length: 14 amino acids. CDR1 is MNHNS and CDR2 is SASEGT in the germline V gene. The V and J ends lost 6 bases and 7 bases, in that order; junction bases with no gene match: 11. Here the CDR3 reads CASRADRVGGEAFF. CDR3 in DNA: TGTGCCAGCAGAGCCGACAGGGTCGGGGGTGAAGCTTTCTTT.

In this sample, this clonotype turned up a few times. The genes are TRBV5-1 and TRBJ1-1; D not certain. V was clipped by 4 bases and J by 5 bases, with 12 bases between them. Germline V lookup: CDR1 SGHRS, CDR2 YFSETQ. The CDR3 totals 13 residues. DNA of the CDR3: TGCGCCAGCAGCGTCGAGGTGGGTACTGAAGCTTTCTTT. Protein product: CASSVEVGTEAFF.

The V and J genes are TRBV7-3 and TRBJ2-3, with D possibly called TRBD1 or TRBD2 (5 bases each). Germline V gene lookup returns CDR1 SGHTA and CDR2 FQGTGA. The CDR3 runs to 14 residues. The ends were cut back, 6 bases at V and 2 bases at J, with 12 bases in the middle. The CDR3: CASRLGGSTDTQYF. CDR3 bases: TGTGCCAGCAGGCTTGGGGGTTCCACAGATACGCAGTATTTT.

This clonotype showed up just a few times. The J gene is TRBJ2-7, the V gene TRBV5-1; D is perhaps TRBD2 (6 bases). Germline loops: CDR1 SGHRS, CDR2 YFSETQ. CDR3 length: 14 amino acids. V lost 2 bases and J lost 3, with 12 bases in between. CDR3: CASSLSGSYYEQYF. CDR3 nucleotides: TGCGCCAGCAGCTTATCCGGGAGTTACTACGAGCAGTACTTC.

This clonotype was seen only a few times. This rearrangement joins TRBV5-5 to TRBJ2-3; D possibly corresponds to TRBD2 (6 bases). Germline-derived CDR1 and CDR2 are SGHKS and YYEKEE (reference sequence). The V and J ends lost 4 bases and 5 bases respectively, with 17 bases between them. This CDR3 is 15 amino acids long. The CDR3 DNA reads as TGTGCCAGCAGCCCCCCCCCGGGGAGGAAAGATACGCAGTATTTT. Protein: CASSPPPGRKDTQYF.

This clonotype occurred many times. This chain uses TRBV4-3 with TRBJ2-3; tentative D call: TRBD2 (6 bases). The ends were cut back, 2 bases at V and 9 bases at J, with 21 bases in the middle. Looked up from germline, CDR1 is LGHNA and CDR2 is YSLEER. CDR3 length equals 16 residues. The CDR3 protein is CASSQQVGGTRGTQYF. CDR3 sequence (DNA): TGCGCCAGCAGCCAACAAGTGGGAGGTACCCGCGGAACGCAGTATTTT.

V gene TRBV20-1 combines with J gene TRBJ2-1; a weak D match, TRBD2 (5 bases). CDR3 length: 12 amino acids. Germline V lookup: CDR1 DFQATT, CDR2 SNEGSKA (reference sequence). The germline V and J ends were trimmed by 0 bases and 9 bases, with 9 bases remaining between them. The CDR3 DNA is TGCAGTGCTAGAGACGGAGGCTTTGAGCAGTTCTTC. Its translation is CSARDGGFEQFF.

This clonotype was counted only a few times. The rearrangement joins TRBV20-1 to TRBJ2-3; 12 bases map to TRBD2. Trimming cost V 6 bases and J 1 base; bases outside gene matches: 2. The CDR3 is 14 residues long. CDR1 and CDR2 from the germline V gene are DFQATT and SNEGSKA (reference sequence). The CDR3 sequence: CSAWTSGGTDTQYF. For the CDR3, the DNA is TGCAGTGCCTGGACTAGCGGGGGCACAGATACGCAGTATTTT.

This clonotype appeared a few times. As DNA, the CDR3 is TGTGCCAGCAGCCCCTCTTCAGGGGTCAACACAGATACGCAGTATTTT. Translating gives CASSPSSGVNTDTQYF. The chain employs TRBV7-9 and TRBJ2-3; TRBD1 might be the D (6 bases). There are 16 residues in the CDR3. Trimming stripped 5 bases from V and 2 bases from J, with 17 bases between. The germline CDR1 and CDR2 sequences are SEHNR and FQNEAQ (reference sequence).

The DNA of the CDR3 is TGCAGTGGCAAGACAGGGGTGGGTGGCTACACCTTC. Its translation is CSGKTGVGGYTF. The chain uses TRBV20-1 and TRBJ1-2; 8 bases match TRBD1. Germline-derived CDR1 and CDR2 are DFQATT and SNEGSKA (reference sequence). This CDR3 has 12 residues. V shed 7 bases, J shed 7 bases, and the junction held 8 bases outside the gene matches.

V is TRBV6-1 and J is TRBJ2-3; D may correspond to TRBD1 or TRBD2 (6 bases each). The CDR3 loop spans 14 amino acids. The germline V and J ends were trimmed by 1 base and 5 bases, with 10 bases remaining between them. Germline values: CDR1 MNHNS, CDR2 SASEGT. CDR3 sequence reads: CASSEVGGLDTQYF. The CDR3 nucleotides are TGTGCCAGCAGTGAAGTGGGGGGCTTAGATACGCAGTATTTT.

V is TRBV5-1 and J is TRBJ2-3, with TRBD1 matching 8 bases. Germline lookup yields CDR1 SGHRS and CDR2 YFSETQ. V lost 5 bases and J lost 1; bases outside the gene matches: 6. The CDR3 totals 15 residues. CDR3 sequence reads: CASSSRQGRTDTQYF. CDR3 coding DNA: TGCGCCAGCAGTTCTCGACAGGGGCGCACAGATACGCAGTATTTT. Full variable domain (outside the CDR3, taken from reference TRBV5-1 and TRBJ2-3): KAGVTQTPRYLIKTRGQQVTLSCSPISGHRSVSWYQQTPGQGLQFLFEYFSETQRNKGNFPGRFSGRQFSNSRSEMNVSTLELGDSALYLCASSSRQGRTDTQYFGPGTRLTVL.

The CDR3 sequence is CASSARHGYDEQYF. The CDR3 region has the DNA TGTGCCAGCAGTGCGAGACACGGGTACGACGAGCAGTACTTC. The chain employs TRBV6-1 and TRBJ2-7; D unclear. V shed 4 bases and J shed 5 bases, with 15 bases lying between them. The CDR3 runs 14 residues. Germline CDR1 and CDR2: MNHNS and SASEGT.

The chain carries TRBV7-9 and TRBJ1-1; possibly TRBD1 for D (6 bases). Germline V gene sequence: CDR1 SEHNR, CDR2 FQNEAQ (reference sequence). The V end was cut by 4 bases, the J end by 7 bases, with 19 bases between. This CDR3 comprises 15 residues. CDR3: CASSSPRQAWGEAFF. The CDR3 DNA sequence: TGTGCCAGCAGCTCCCCCCGACAGGCTTGGGGTGAAGCTTTCTTT. Using reference TRBV7-9 and TRBJ1-1 for the parts outside the CDR3, the full variable domain is DTGVSQNPRHKITKRGQNVTFRCDPISEHNRLYWYRQTLGQGPEFLTYFQNEAQLEKSRLLSDRFSAERPKGSFSTLEIQRTEQGDSAMYLCASSSPRQAWGEAFFGQGTRLTVV.

This chain links TRBV6-2 or TRBV6-3 with TRBJ2-3, with D maybe TRBD1 (6 bases). Trimming took 7 bases from V and 2 from J, leaving 13 bases between them. The CDR3 has 14 residues. CDR1 and CDR2 from the germline V gene are MNHEY and SVGEGT. CDR3 in DNA: TGTGCCAGCACGCAGGGGCTCACCACAGATACGCAGTATTTT. Translating it yields CASTQGLTTDTQYF.